This TCR beta chain derives from a study of naive and memory T cell subsets. Findings of the study overall: Especially in CD8 cells, naive repertoires contained a few larger clonotypes, possibly CD45RA-re-expressing memory cells.

Worth noting for this clonotype: Antigen unknown.

The beta constant-region primer was an equimolar mix of two oligonucleotides covering TRBC1 and TRBC2. The ligated cDNA underwent four PCR rounds using SP2 and nested alpha and beta constant-region primers. MiXCR, run by TCRdb on the UMI-ligation and nested PCR reads, gives a single entry per CDR3 protein. The sample shows roughly 83,000 distinct CDR3 sequences, over 9% of them seen only once. The CDR3 consists of 12 residues. Germline V gives CDR1 ENHRY, CDR2 SYGVKD. V lost 5 bases and J 3 bases, leaving 6 bases between the germline ends. Sequencing was carried out using naive CD4+ T cells from blood. This receptor was identified in a human donor in good health. This chain joins TRBV10-3 and TRBJ2-3, with D perhaps TRBD1 (5 bases). The CDR3: CAISPGTDTQYF. The DNA for the CDR3 is TGTGCCATCAGTCCAGGGACAGATACGCAGTATTTT.